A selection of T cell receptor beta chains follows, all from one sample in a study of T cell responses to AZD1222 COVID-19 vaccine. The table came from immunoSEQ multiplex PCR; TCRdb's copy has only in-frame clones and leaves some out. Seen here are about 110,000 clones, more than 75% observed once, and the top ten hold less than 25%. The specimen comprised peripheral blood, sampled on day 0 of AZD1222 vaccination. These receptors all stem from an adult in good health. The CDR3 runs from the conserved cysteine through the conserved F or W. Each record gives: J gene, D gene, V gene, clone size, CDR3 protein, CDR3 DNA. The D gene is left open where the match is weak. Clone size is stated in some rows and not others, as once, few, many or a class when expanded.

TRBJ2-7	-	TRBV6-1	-	CASSEGQVKQYF	TGTGCCAGCAGTGAAGGACAGGTCAAGCAGTACTTC
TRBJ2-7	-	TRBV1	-	CTSSQGEGGGANEQYF	TGCACCAGCAGCCAAGGCGAGGGCGGGGGGGCGAACGAGCAGTACTTC
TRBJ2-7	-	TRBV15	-	CATSREWRAGGYEQYF	TGTGCCACCAGCAGAGAGTGGAGGGCTGGGGGCTACGAGCAGTACTTC
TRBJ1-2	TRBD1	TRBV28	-	CASSFTGQGGYGYTF	TGTGCCAGCAGTTTTACAGGGCAGGGGGGCTATGGCTACACCTTC
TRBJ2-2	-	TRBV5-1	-	CASRNGPNTGELFF	TGCGCCAGCAGGAACGGACCGAACACCGGGGAGCTGTTTTTT
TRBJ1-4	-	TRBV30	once	CAWSVRAMREKLFF	TGTGCCTGGAGTGTACGTGCGATGAGAGAAAAACTGTTTTTT
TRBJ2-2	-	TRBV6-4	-	CASSDSSTGELFF	TGTGCCAGCAGTGACTCTAGCACCGGGGAGCTGTTTTTT
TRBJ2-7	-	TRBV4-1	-	CASSQLQGGVSYEQYF	TGCGCCAGCAGCCAACTACAGGGTGGGGTCTCCTACGAGCAGTACTTC
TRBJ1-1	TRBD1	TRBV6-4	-	CASSVGQVNTEAFF	TGTGCCAGCAGTGTCGGACAGGTGAACACTGAAGCTTTCTTT
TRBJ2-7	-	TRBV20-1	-	CSASGGGETNFGYEQYF	TGCAGTGCTAGTGGAGGGGGCGAAACAAACTTCGGCTACGAGCAGTACTTC
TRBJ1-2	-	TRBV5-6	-	CASSLGTDNYGYTF	TGTGCCAGCAGCCTTGGGACGGATAACTATGGCTACACCTTC
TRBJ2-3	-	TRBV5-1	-	CASSFLASKSTDTQYF	TGCGCCAGCAGCTTTTTGGCTAGCAAAAGCACAGATACGCAGTATTTT
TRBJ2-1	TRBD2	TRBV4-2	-	CASSTGTSGGDEQFF	TGTGCCAGCAGCACCGGGACTAGCGGGGGCGATGAGCAGTTCTTC
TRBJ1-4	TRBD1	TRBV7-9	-	CASSLGQGMNEKLFF	TGTGCCAGCAGCTTGGGACAGGGGATGAATGAAAAACTGTTTTTT
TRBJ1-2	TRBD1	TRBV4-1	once	CASSQATGDYGYTF	TGCGCCAGCAGCCAAGCTACAGGGGACTATGGCTACACCTTC
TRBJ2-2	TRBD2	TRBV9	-	CASSVGEGPLTGELFF	TGTGCCAGCAGCGTAGGGGAGGGCCCCTTAACCGGGGAGCTGTTTTTT
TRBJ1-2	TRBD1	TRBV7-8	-	CASSFRQGVNYGYTF	TGTGCCAGCAGCTTTCGACAGGGTGTAAACTATGGCTACACCTTC
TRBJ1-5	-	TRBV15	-	CATSRDRSQPQHF	TGTGCCACCAGCAGAGACAGGAGTCAGCCCCAGCATTTT
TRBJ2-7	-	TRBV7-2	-	CAIGHSYEQYF	TGTGCCATAGGCCACTCCTACGAGCAGTACTTC